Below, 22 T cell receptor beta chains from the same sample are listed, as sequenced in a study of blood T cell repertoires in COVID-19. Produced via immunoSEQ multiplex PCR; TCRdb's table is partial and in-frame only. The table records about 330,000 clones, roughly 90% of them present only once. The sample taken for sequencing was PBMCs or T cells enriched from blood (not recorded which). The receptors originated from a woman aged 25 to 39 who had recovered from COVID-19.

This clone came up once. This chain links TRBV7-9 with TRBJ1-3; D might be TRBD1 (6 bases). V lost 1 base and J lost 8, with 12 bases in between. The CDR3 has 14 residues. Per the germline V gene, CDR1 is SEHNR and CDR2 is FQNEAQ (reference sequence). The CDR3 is CASSLVSGADTIYF. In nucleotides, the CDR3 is TGTGCCAGCAGCTTAGTCTCAGGGGCGGACACCATATATTTT.

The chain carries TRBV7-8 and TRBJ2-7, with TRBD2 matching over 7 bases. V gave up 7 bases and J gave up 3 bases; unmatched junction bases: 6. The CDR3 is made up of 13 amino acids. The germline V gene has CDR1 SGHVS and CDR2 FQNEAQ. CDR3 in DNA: TGTGCCAGCAACCCCGGGGGGTACTACGAGCAGTACTTC. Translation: CASNPGGYYEQYF.

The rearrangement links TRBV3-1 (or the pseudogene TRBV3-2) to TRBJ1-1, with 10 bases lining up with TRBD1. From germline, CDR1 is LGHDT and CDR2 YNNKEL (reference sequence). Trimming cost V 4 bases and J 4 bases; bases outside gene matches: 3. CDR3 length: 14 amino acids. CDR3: CASSRGTGVTEAFF. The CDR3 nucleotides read TGTGCCAGCAGCCGAGGGACAGGGGTCACTGAAGCTTTCTTT.

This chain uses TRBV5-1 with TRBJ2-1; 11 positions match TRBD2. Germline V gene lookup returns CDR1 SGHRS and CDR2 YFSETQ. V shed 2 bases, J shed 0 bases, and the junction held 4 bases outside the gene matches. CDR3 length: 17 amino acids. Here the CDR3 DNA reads TGCGCCAGCAGCTTCCCAACTAGCGGGGGCTCCTACAATGAGCAGTTCTTC. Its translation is CASSFPTSGGSYNEQFF.

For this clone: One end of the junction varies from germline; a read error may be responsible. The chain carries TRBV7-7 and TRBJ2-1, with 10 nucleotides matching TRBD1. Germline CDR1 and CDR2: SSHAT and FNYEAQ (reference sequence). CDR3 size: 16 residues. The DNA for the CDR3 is TGTGCTAGCAGACCCCTCCTCGGACAGGGGGTGAATGAGCAGTTCTTC. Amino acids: CASRPLLGQGVNEQFF.

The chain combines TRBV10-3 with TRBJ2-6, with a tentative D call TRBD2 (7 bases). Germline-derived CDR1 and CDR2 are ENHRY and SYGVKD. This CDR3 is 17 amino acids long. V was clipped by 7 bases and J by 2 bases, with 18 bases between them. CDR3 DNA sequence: TGTGCCATCACTCCACAGGGAGGGGCTGCTGGGGCCAACGTCCTGACTTTC. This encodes CAITPQGGAAGANVLTF.

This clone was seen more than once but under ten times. The CDR3 region is CASSPEAGKSGGYTF. In nucleotides, the CDR3 is TGCGCCAGCAGCCCAGAGGCCGGGAAATCGGGTGGCTACACCTTC. V is TRBV4-1 and J is TRBJ1-2; D unclear. CDR1 and CDR2 (germline): MGHRA, YSYEKL. Trimming cost V 4 bases and J 7 bases, with 19 bases left between them. CDR3 length: 15 amino acids.

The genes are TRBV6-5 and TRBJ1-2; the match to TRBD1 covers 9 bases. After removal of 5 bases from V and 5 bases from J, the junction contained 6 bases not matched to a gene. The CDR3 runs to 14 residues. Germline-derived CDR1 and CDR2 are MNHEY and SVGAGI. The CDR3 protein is CASSLTGQGYGYTF. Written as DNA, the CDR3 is TGTGCCAGCAGTCTGACTGGACAGGGGTATGGCTACACCTTC.

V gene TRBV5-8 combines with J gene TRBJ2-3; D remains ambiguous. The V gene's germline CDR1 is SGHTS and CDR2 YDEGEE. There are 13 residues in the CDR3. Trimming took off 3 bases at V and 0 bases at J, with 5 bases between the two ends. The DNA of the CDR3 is TGTGCCAGCAGCTCCTTTAGCACAGATACGCAGTATTTT. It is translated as CASSSFSTDTQYF. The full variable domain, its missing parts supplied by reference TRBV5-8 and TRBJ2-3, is EAGVTQSPTHLIKTRGQQATLRCSPISGHTSVYWYQQALGLGLQFLLWYDEGEERNRGNFPPRFSGRQFPNYSSELNVNALELEDSALYLCASSSFSTDTQYFGPGTRLTVL.

CDR3 residues: CAISYLTSGGTYEQYF. The CDR3 DNA reads TGTGCCATCAGTTACCTAACTAGCGGGGGAACCTACGAGCAGTACTTC. The chain combines TRBV10-3 with TRBJ2-7, with TRBD2 identical over 11 bases. The CDR3 sequence is 16 residues long. The germline V gene encodes CDR1 ENHRY and CDR2 SYGVKD. Germline trimming cut 5 bases from V and 2 bases from J; bases unmatched to any gene: 8.

The CDR3 here is CASSLDRNSNQPQHF. The CDR3 nucleotides are TGCGCCAGCAGCTTGGACAGGAATAGCAATCAGCCCCAGCATTTT. The chain has TRBV5-1 and TRBJ1-5; D might be TRBD1 (5 bases). There are 15 residues in the CDR3. Trimming cost V 0 bases and J 0 bases, with 7 bases left between them. The germline V gene encodes CDR1 SGHRS and CDR2 YFSETQ.

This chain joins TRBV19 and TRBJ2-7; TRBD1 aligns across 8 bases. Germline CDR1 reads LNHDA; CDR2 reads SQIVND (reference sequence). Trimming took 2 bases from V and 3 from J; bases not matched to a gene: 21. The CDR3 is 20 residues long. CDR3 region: CASSIISRTGTGTRLYEQYF. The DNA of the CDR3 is TGTGCCAGTAGTATAATTTCAAGGACAGGGACCGGGACTCGGCTCTACGAGCAGTACTTC.

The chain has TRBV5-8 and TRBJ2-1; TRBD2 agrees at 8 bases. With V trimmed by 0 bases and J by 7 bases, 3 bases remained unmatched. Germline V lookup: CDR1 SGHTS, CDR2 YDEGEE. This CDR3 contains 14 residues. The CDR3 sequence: CASSLGLALNEQFF. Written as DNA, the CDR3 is TGTGCCAGCAGCTTGGGACTAGCGCTTAATGAGCAGTTCTTC.

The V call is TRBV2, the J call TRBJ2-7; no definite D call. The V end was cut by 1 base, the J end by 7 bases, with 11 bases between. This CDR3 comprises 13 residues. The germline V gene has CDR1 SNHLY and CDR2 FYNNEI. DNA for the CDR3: TGTGCCAGCAGTGAAGAGTCCTTCGGGGAGCAGTACTTC. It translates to CASSEESFGEQYF.

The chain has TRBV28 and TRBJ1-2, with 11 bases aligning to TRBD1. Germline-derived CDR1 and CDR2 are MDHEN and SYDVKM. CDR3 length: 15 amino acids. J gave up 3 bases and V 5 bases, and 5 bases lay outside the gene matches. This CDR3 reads CASSTDRGPDYGYTF. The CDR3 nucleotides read TGTGCCAGCAGTACGGACAGGGGGCCCGACTATGGCTACACCTTC.

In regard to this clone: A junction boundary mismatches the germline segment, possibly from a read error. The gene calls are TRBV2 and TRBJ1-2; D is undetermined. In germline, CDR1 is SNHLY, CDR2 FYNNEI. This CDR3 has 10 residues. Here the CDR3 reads CASSNNVYAF. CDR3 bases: TGTGCCAGCAGCAATAACGTCTACGCCTTC.

CDR3 sequence reads: CATSDSGTRQEETQYF. In DNA, the CDR3 is TGTGCCACCAGTGATTCCGGGACTAGGCAAGAAGAGACCCAGTACTTC. V and J are TRBV24-1 and TRBJ2-5, with TRBD2 matching over 8 bases. Losses at the gene ends were 2 bases for V and 3 bases for J; bases not matched to a gene: 7. The CDR3 contains 16 residues. Germline assignment: CDR1 KGHDR and CDR2 SFDVKD.

The CDR3 DNA sequence: TGTGCCAGCAGCCAAGATTTGAGAGCATATAATTCACCCCTCCACTTT. This encodes CASSQDLRAYNSPLHF. This sequence joins TRBV4-2 and TRBJ1-6; no reliable D call. V was pared by 0 bases and J by 4 bases, with 10 bases between. Looked up from germline, CDR1 is LGHNA and CDR2 is YNFKEQ. The CDR3 runs 16 residues.

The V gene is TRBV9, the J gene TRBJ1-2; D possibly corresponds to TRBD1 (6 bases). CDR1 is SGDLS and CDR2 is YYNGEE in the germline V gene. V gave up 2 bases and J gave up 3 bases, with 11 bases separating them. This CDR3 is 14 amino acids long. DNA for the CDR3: TGTGCCAGCAGCGTTACAGGGAAGGACTATGGCTACACCTTC. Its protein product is CASSVTGKDYGYTF.

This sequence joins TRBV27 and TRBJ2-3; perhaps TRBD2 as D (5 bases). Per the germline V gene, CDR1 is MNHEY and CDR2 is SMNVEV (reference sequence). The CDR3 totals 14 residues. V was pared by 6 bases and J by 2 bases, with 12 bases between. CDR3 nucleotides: TGTGCCAGCAGACCTCTAGGACTCACAGATACGCAGTATTTT. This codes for CASRPLGLTDTQYF.

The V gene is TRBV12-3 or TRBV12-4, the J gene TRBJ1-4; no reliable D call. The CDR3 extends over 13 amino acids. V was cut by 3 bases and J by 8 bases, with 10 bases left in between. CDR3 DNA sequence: TGTGCCAGCAGTTTCGGAGGTCAGGAAAAACTGTTTTTT. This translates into CASSFGGQEKLFF.

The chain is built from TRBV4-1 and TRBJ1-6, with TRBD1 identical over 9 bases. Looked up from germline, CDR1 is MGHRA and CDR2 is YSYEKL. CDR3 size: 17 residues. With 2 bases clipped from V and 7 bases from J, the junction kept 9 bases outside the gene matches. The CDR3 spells CASSQRDREDWNSPLHF. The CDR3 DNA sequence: TGCGCCAGCAGCCAAAGGGACAGGGAGGATTGGAATTCACCCCTCCACTTT.